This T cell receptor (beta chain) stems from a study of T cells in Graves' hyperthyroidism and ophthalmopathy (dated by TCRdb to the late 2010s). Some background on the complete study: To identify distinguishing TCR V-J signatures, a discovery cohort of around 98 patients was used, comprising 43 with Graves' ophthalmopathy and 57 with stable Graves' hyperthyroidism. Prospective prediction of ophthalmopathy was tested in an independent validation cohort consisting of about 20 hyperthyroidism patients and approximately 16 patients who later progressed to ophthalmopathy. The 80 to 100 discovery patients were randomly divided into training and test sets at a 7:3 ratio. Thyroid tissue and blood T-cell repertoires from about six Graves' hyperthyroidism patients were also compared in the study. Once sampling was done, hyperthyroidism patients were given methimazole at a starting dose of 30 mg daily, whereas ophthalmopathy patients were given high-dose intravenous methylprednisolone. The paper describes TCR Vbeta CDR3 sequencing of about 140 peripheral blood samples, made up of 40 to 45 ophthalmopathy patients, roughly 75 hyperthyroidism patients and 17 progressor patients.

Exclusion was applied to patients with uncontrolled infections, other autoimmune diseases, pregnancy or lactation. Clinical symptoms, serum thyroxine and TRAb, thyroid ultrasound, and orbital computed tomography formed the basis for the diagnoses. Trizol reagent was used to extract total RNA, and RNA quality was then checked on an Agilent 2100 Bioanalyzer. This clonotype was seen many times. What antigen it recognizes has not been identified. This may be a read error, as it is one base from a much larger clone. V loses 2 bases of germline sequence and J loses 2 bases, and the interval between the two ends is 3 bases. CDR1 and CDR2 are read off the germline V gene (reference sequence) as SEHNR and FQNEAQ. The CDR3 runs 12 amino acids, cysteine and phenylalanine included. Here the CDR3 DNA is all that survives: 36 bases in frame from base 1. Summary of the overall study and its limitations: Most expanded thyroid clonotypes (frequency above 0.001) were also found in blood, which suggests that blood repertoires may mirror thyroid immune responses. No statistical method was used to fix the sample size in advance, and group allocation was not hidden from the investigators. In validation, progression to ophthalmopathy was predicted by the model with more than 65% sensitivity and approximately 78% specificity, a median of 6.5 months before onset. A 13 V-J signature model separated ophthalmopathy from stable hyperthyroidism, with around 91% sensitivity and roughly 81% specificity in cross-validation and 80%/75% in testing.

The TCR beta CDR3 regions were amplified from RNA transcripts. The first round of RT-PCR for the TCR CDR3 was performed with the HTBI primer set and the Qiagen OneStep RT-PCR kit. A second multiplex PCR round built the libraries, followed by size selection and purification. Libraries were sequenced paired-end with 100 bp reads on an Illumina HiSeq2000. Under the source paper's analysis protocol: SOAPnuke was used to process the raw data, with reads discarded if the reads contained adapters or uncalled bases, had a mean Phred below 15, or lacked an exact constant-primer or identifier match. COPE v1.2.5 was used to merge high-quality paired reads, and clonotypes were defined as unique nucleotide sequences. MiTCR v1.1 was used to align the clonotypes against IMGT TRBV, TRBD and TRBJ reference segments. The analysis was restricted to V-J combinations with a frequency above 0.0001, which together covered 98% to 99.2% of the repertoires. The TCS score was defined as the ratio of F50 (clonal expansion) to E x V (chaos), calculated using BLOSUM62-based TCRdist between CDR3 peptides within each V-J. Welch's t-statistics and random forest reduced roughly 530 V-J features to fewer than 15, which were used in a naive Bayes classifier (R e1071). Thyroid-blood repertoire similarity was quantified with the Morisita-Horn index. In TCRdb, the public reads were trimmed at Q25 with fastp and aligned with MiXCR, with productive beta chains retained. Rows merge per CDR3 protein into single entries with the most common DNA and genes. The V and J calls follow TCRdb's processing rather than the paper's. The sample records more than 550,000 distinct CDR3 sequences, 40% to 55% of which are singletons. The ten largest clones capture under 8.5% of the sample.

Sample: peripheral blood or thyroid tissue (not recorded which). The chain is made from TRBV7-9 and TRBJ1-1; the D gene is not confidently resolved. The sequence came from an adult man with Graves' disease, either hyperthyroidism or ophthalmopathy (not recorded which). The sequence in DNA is TGTGCCAGCAGCTTAATAAACACTGAAGCTTTCTTT. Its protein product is CASSLINTEAFF. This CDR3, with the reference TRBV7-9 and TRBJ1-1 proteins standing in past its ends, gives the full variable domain DTGVSQNPRHKITKRGQNVTFRCDPISEHNRLYWYRQTLGQGPEFLTYFQNEAQLEKSRLLSDRFSAERPKGSFSTLEIQRTEQGDSAMYLCASSLINTEAFFGQGTRLTVV.